The 29 T cell receptor beta chains below were found in one sample sequenced in a study of Graves' ophthalmopathy and Graves' hyperthyroidism. Researchers took RNA transcripts and amplified TCR beta CDR3 regions from them. The first round was an RT-PCR with HTBI primers, and the second round was a multiplex PCR. MiXCR was run by TCRdb on the multiplex PCR reads, yielding one entry per CDR3 protein. The sample records 200,000 to 300,000 distinct CDR3 sequences, around 50% being singletons. Material for sequencing was peripheral blood. The origin of the receptors is an adult man with Graves' ophthalmopathy.

The chain recombines TRBV5-1 with TRBJ2-5, with TRBD2 matching 7 bases. CDR3 length equals 13 residues. V was clipped by 4 bases and J by 7 bases; unmatched bases: 7. In germline, CDR1 is SGHRS, CDR2 YFSETQ. The CDR3 loop reads CASSDGSSGTQYF. Here the CDR3 DNA reads TGCGCCAGCAGCGACGGTTCTAGCGGGACCCAGTACTTC.

The chain links TRBV7-8 to TRBJ2-3; TRBD1 matches at 7 bases. J was trimmed by 2 bases and V by 2 bases; bases with no gene match: 4. Germline assignment: CDR1 SGHVS and CDR2 FQNEAQ. This CDR3 region has 15 residues. The CDR3 DNA reads as TGTGCCAGCAGCTTAAGGGGGCAGCTCACAGATACGCAGTATTTT. Protein sequence: CASSLRGQLTDTQYF.

The rearrangement links TRBV10-2 to TRBJ1-2; 7 bases match TRBD1. After removal of 2 bases from V and 6 bases from J, the junction contained 0 bases not matched to a gene. Germline V gives CDR1 WSHSY, CDR2 SAAADI. The CDR3 length is 12 residues. CDR3 in DNA: TGCGCCAGCAGTGAGGACAGGGATGGCTACACCTTC. This codes for CASSEDRDGYTF.

This clonotype was counted at least ten times. The chain couples TRBV29-1 to TRBJ2-5; 8 bases are shared with TRBD2. Trimming at V came to 5 bases and at J to 9 bases, leaving 5 bases not matched to a gene. This CDR3 region has 11 residues. The germline gives CDR1 SQVTM, CDR2 ANQGSEA. The CDR3: CSVSREGPQYF. In DNA form, the CDR3 reads TGCAGCGTTAGTCGGGAGGGCCCCCAGTACTTC. Based on the CDR3 plus reference TRBV29-1 and TRBJ2-5, the full variable domain is SAVISQKPSRDICQRGTSLTIQCQVDSQVTMMFWYRQQPGQSLTLIATANQGSEATYESGFVIDKFPISRPNLTFSTLTVSNMSPEDSSIYLCSVSREGPQYFGPGTRLLVL.

The chain uses TRBV5-1 and TRBJ1-1; D unresolved. V was pared by 0 bases and J by 2 bases, with 11 bases between. There are 15 residues in the CDR3. CDR1 SGHRS and CDR2 YFSETQ come from the germline V gene. CDR3 protein: CASSLVLRGNTEAFF. CDR3 coding DNA: TGCGCCAGCAGCTTGGTTCTTCGGGGAAACACTGAAGCTTTCTTT.

This clonotype showed up just once. This chain connects TRBV28 to TRBJ1-2, with D perhaps TRBD1 (5 bases). Germline CDR1 MDHEN, CDR2 SYDVKM. Trimming shortened V by 5 bases and J by 4 bases, and 11 bases separated the two germline ends. This CDR3 has 13 residues. The CDR3 DNA reads as TGTGCCAGCAGTCCGGGGCTTATCTATGGCTACACCTTC. Protein product: CASSPGLIYGYTF.

The chain combines TRBV6-5 with TRBJ1-2; no definite D call. The CDR3 has 16 amino acids. V lost 2 bases to trimming and J lost 6 bases, with 19 bases between them. CDR1 and CDR2 from the germline V gene are MNHEY and SVGAGI. The chain's CDR3 is CASSYASFGVGNGYTF. The CDR3 DNA sequence: TGTGCCAGCAGTTACGCGAGTTTCGGGGTTGGAAATGGCTACACCTTC.

The CDR3 protein is CASGRTGGTGELFF. CDR3 bases: TGTGCCAGCGGTAGGACAGGGGGCACCGGGGAGCTGTTTTTT. The chain recombines TRBV9 with TRBJ2-2, with 10 bases that match TRBD1. The CDR3 totals 14 residues. V lost 7 bases, J lost 4 bases, and 4 bases stayed unmatched. The germline V gene encodes CDR1 SGDLS and CDR2 YYNGEE.

In this sample, this clonotype turned up a few times. The CDR3 loop reads CASTLGQGRSEAFF. The CDR3 nucleotides read TGCGCCAGCACTCTGGGTCAGGGTCGGTCGGAAGCTTTCTTT. The gene calls are TRBV5-1 and TRBJ1-1; D might be TRBD1 (5 bases). V lost 6 bases and J 8 bases, leaving 20 bases between the germline ends. The CDR3 extends over 14 amino acids. The germline gives CDR1 SGHRS, CDR2 YFSETQ. Variable domain in full (rest from reference TRBV5-1 and TRBJ1-1): KAGVTQTPRYLIKTRGQQVTLSCSPISGHRSVSWYQQTPGQGLQFLFEYFSETQRNKGNFPGRFSGRQFSNSRSEMNVSTLELGDSALYLCASTLGQGRSEAFFGQGTRLTVV.

Worth noting for this clonotype: A read error is possible here, since a much larger clone lies one base away. The V gene is TRBV15, the J gene TRBJ1-1; D ambiguous. The CDR3 consists of 14 residues. Germline V gene sequence: CDR1 LNHNV, CDR2 YYDKDF (reference sequence). CDR3 DNA: TGTGCCACCAGCAGCTACGCGGGGAAGGGTGAAGCTTCCTTT. Translation gives CATSSYAGKGEASF. Drawing the rest from reference TRBV15 and TRBJ1-1, the complete variable domain is DAMVIQNPRYQVTQFGKPVTLSCSQTLNHNVMYWYQQKSSQAPKLLFHYYDKDFNNEADTPDNFQSRRPNTSFCFLDIRSPGLGDTAMYLCATSSYAGKGEASFGQGTRLTVV.

This clonotype was seen more than once but under ten times. CDR3 DNA sequence: TGCAGCTCCCGACAGGGTAACACCGGGGAGCTGTTTTTT. Protein product: CSSRQGNTGELFF. The J gene is TRBJ2-2, the V gene TRBV29-1; 7 bases are a match to TRBD1. Germline V CDR1 and CDR2: SQVTM, ANQGSEA. V lost 8 bases and J lost 2; bases outside the gene matches: 5. The CDR3 runs to 13 residues.

This clonotype has only one observation. The chain combines TRBV6-6 with TRBJ1-1; D unresolved. The CDR3 is made up of 13 amino acids. Looked up from germline, CDR1 is MNHNY and CDR2 is SVGAGI (reference sequence). Trimming left V 4 bases short and J 6 bases short, with 12 bases between. CDR3 in DNA: TGTGCCAGCAGTTGGCAGGATGGGGCTGAAGCTTTCTTT. Its translation is CASSWQDGAEAFF.

Many counts were recorded for this clonotype. The V call is TRBV7-9, the J call TRBJ2-7; D may be TRBD1 or TRBD2 (5 bases each). Trimming stripped 8 bases from V and 5 bases from J, with 10 bases between. CDR1 SEHNR and CDR2 FQNEAQ come from the germline V gene (reference sequence). CDR3 length: 11 residues. The CDR3 DNA sequence: TGTGCCAGCGGGGGAGTGGACGAGCAGTACTTC. This codes for CASGGVDEQYF.

The chain has TRBV29-1 and TRBJ2-7; 9 nucleotides line up with TRBD2. J lost 4 bases, V lost 5 bases, and 6 bases had no gene match. CDR3 length equals 13 residues. CDR1 is SQVTM and CDR2 is ANQGSEA in the germline V gene. The CDR3: CSVTPGLAYEQYF. The CDR3 DNA reads as TGCAGCGTTACCCCGGGACTAGCTTACGAGCAGTACTTC.

The chain employs TRBV5-8 and TRBJ2-6; TRBD1 aligns across 8 bases. Germline CDR1 and CDR2: SGHTS and YDEGEE. CDR3 length: 17 amino acids. V gave up 2 bases and J gave up 4 bases; unmatched junction bases: 8. The CDR3 nucleotides read TGTGCCAGCAGCTTACACAGGGGGACGAGGGGGGCCAACGTCCTGACTTTC. Amino acid sequence: CASSLHRGTRGANVLTF.

This clonotype showed up just once. This chain joins TRBV12-3 or TRBV12-4 and TRBJ2-7; tentatively, D is TRBD1 or TRBD2 (7 bases each). This CDR3 contains 13 residues. V lost 6 bases to trimming and J lost 2 bases, with 11 bases between them. CDR3 region: CASRAGQTYEQYF. DNA for the CDR3: TGTGCCAGCAGAGCGGGACAGACCTACGAGCAGTACTTC.

The chain combines TRBV19 with TRBJ1-4; maybe TRBD1 (6 bases). The germline V gene encodes CDR1 LNHDA and CDR2 SQIVND (reference sequence). This CDR3 region has 16 residues. Between the trimmed V and J ends, which lost 5 bases and 7 bases, there was a span of 20 bases. CDR3 bases: TGTGCCAGTAGTGAGGGGGGACCCAGGAGGGGTGAAAAACTGTTTTTT. Translation: CASSEGGPRRGEKLFF.

The chain links TRBV29-1 to TRBJ2-7, with D unresolved. This CDR3 contains 12 residues. Per germline, CDR1 SQVTM and CDR2 ANQGSEA. CDR3 nucleotides: TGCAGTGAAGCGCAGTCAGGTCGAAGGCAGTACTTC. The encoded protein is CSEAQSGRRQYF.

This clonotype was seen more than once but under ten times. V and J are TRBV24-1 and TRBJ1-2; possible D gene TRBD1, 6 bases. The CDR3 contains 15 residues. V was clipped by 3 bases and J by 3 bases, with 13 bases between them. Germline V lookup: CDR1 KGHDR, CDR2 SFDVKD. As DNA, the CDR3 is TGTGCCACCAGTGATCCCGGGACAACTCACTATGGCTACACCTTC. This sequence encodes CATSDPGTTHYGYTF.

The genes are TRBV13 and TRBJ2-5, with 11 bases aligning to TRBD2. V dropped 4 bases and J dropped 3; count of bases not matched to a gene: 4. This CDR3 spans 15 amino acids. In germline, CDR1 is PRHDT, CDR2 FYEKMQ (reference sequence). The CDR3 DNA reads TGTGCCAGCAGCTCCGTAGCGGGGGGGGAAGAGACCCAGTACTTC. As protein: CASSSVAGGEETQYF.

V and J are TRBV2 and TRBJ2-2; 7 positions agree with TRBD2. The CDR3 consists of 14 residues. The J segment lost 3 bases and the V segment lost 4 bases, leaving 2 bases of the junction unmatched. CDR1 is SNHLY, CDR2 FYNNEI, per germline. CDR3 region: CASSGAGHTGELFF. For the CDR3, the DNA is TGTGCCAGCAGTGGAGCGGGACACACCGGGGAGCTGTTTTTT.

The genes are TRBV20-1 and TRBJ2-5; perhaps TRBD1 as D (6 bases). CDR3 length: 13 residues. Germline V gives CDR1 DFQATT, CDR2 SNEGSKA (reference sequence). The germline V and J ends were trimmed by 4 bases and 5 bases, with 14 bases remaining between them. As DNA, the CDR3 is TGCAGTGCTACCTACAGGGTACGGGAGACCCAGTACTTC. It specifies CSATYRVRETQYF.

The rearrangement uses TRBV29-1 and TRBJ2-7; D is unresolved. The germline V gene has CDR1 SQVTM and CDR2 ANQGSEA. The CDR3 covers 14 residues. Trimming shortened V by 5 bases and J by 6 bases, and 20 bases separated the two germline ends. The CDR3 loop is CSVPSAYGNGEQYF. CDR3 nucleotides: TGCAGCGTTCCGTCGGCATATGGAAATGGCGAGCAGTACTTC.

This clonotype was seen more than once but under ten times. The chain has TRBV19 and TRBJ2-7, with D maybe TRBD2 (6 bases). The V gene's germline CDR1 is LNHDA and CDR2 SQIVND (reference sequence). The V end lost 3 bases, the J end lost 6 bases, and 6 bases lay between the germline ends. The CDR3 spans 11 residues. For the CDR3, the DNA is TGTGCCAGTAGTATCGGGGGCGAGCAGTACTTC. It encodes CASSIGGEQYF.

This clonotype was detected only a few times. The V and J genes are TRBV7-9 and TRBJ2-7; 11 bases are shared with TRBD1. The CDR3 has 15 amino acids. Germline V gene lookup returns CDR1 SEHNR and CDR2 FQNEAQ (reference sequence). V dropped 9 bases and J dropped 4; count of bases not matched to a gene: 11. CDR3 sequence: CASSTGTGGGYEQYF. DNA for the CDR3: TGTGCCAGTAGTACCGGGACAGGGGGAGGTTACGAGCAGTACTTC.

At least ten counts were recorded for this clonotype. The V and J genes are TRBV7-9 and TRBJ2-2; D call uncertain. This CDR3 has 16 amino acids. Germline V CDR1 and CDR2: SEHNR, FQNEAQ (reference sequence). Trimming removed 3 bases from V and 1 base from J, with 12 bases in between. CDR3 sequence (DNA): TGTGCCAGCAGCTTGGTTGACGGAATGAACACCGGGGAGCTGTTTTTT. As protein: CASSLVDGMNTGELFF.

V is TRBV7-9 and J is TRBJ2-5; D is ambiguous. The CDR3 sequence is 14 residues long. CDR1 and CDR2 (germline): SEHNR, FQNEAQ (reference sequence). V was clipped by 7 bases and J by 1 base, with 13 bases between them. The CDR3 loop reads CASTDLLGQETQYF. The CDR3 DNA reads TGTGCCAGCACTGACCTACTCGGCCAAGAGACCCAGTACTTC.

This clonotype was picked up one time. The rearrangement joins TRBV7-2 to TRBJ1-1; unclear D gene. Trimming stripped 3 bases from V and 3 bases from J, with 11 bases between. The CDR3 contains 14 residues. Germline V gene sequence: CDR1 SGHTA, CDR2 FQGNSA. CDR3 bases: TGTGCCAGCAGCTTTTTTACGGTAGACACTGAAGCTTTCTTT. Its translation: CASSFFTVDTEAFF. The full variable domain, completed using reference TRBV7-2 and TRBJ1-1, is GAGVSQSPSNKVTEKGKDVELRCDPISGHTALYWYRQSLGQGLEFLIYFQGNSAPDKSGLPSDRFSAERTGGSVSTLTIQRTQQEDSAVYLCASSFFTVDTEAFFGQGTRLTVV.

The chain joins TRBV19 to TRBJ1-2; D gene unclear. The CDR3 is made up of 14 amino acids. Trimming shortened V by 6 bases and J by 4 bases, and 15 bases separated the two germline ends. Germline V gives CDR1 LNHDA, CDR2 SQIVND (reference sequence). The CDR3 here is CASRRGYVGYGYTF. The CDR3 region has the DNA TGTGCCAGTAGGCGGGGATACGTAGGCTATGGCTACACCTTC.